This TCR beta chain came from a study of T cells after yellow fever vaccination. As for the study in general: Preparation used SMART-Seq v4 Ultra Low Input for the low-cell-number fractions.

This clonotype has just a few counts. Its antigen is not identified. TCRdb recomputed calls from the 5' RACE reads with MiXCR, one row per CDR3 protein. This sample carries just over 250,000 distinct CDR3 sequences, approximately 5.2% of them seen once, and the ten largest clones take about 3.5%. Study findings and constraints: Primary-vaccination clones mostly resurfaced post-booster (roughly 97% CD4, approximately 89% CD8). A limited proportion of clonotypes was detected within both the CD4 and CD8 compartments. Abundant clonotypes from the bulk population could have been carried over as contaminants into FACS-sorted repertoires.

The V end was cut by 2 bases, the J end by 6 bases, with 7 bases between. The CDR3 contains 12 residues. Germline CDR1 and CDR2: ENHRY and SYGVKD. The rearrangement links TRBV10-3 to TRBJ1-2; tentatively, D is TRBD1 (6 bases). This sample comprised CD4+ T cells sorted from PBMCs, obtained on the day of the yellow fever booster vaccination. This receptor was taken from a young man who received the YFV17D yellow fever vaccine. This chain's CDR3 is CAISERGDGYTF. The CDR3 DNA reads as TGTGCCATCAGTGAGAGGGGGGATGGCTACACCTTC.